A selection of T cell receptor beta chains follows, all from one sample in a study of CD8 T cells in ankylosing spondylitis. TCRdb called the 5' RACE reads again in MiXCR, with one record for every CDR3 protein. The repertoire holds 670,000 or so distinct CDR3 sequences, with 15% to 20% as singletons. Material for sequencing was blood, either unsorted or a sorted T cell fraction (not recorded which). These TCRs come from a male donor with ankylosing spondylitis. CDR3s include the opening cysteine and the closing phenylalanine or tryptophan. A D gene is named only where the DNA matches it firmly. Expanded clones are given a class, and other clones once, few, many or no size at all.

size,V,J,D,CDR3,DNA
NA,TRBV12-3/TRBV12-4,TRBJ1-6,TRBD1,CASSSTGEESPLHF,TGTGCCAGCAGTTCAACAGGGGAGGAGTCACCCCTCCACTTT
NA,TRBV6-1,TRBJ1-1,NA,CASKEDLNTEAFF,TGTGCCAGCAAAGAGGATCTGAACACTGAAGCTTTCTTT
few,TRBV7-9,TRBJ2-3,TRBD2,CASSFSLAGGITDTQYF,TGTGCCAGCAGCTTCTCCCTAGCGGGGGGGATTACAGATACGCAGTATTTT
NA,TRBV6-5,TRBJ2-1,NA,CASSTWTEQFF,TGTGCCAGCAGCACTTGGACTGAGCAGTTCTTC
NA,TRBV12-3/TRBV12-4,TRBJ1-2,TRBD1,CASSTTGGGGYGYTF,TGTGCCAGCAGTACGACAGGGGGCGGAGGGTATGGCTACACCTTC
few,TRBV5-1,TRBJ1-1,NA,CASRRPGSGLHTEAFF,TGCGCCAGCAGACGACCAGGGTCAGGGCTTCACACTGAAGCTTTCTTT
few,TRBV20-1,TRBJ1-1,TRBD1,CSARPPGTGDTEAFF,TGCAGTGCTAGGCCTCCCGGGACAGGGGACACTGAAGCTTTCTTT
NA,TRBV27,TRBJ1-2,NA,CASSSLTGSYYGYTF,TGTGCCAGCAGTTCCCTGACAGGTTCCTACTATGGCTACACCTTC
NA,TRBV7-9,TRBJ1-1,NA,CASSHRDLVHTEAFF,TGTGCCAGCAGCCACAGGGACTTAGTTCACACTGAAGCTTTCTTT
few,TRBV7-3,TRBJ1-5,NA,CASRPNRDSNQPQHF,TGTGCCAGCAGACCAAATCGGGATAGCAATCAGCCCCAGCATTTT
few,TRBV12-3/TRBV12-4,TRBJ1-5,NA,CASSKQGNQPQHF,TGTGCCAGCAGTAAACAGGGCAATCAGCCCCAGCATTTT
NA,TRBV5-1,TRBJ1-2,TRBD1,CASSGRQGGYGYTF,TGCGCCAGCAGCGGCCGACAGGGTGGCTATGGCTACACCTTC
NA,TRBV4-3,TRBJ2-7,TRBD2,CASSQKTSGPYEQYF,TGCGCCAGCAGCCAGAAGACTAGCGGGCCCTACGAGCAGTACTTC
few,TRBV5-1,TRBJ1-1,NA,CASSFEPFAEAFF,TGCGCCAGCAGCTTTGAACCCTTCGCTGAAGCTTTCTTT
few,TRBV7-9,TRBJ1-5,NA,CASSLVAPEGNQPQHF,TGTGCCAGCAGCTTAGTAGCACCGGAGGGCAATCAGCCCCAGCATTTT
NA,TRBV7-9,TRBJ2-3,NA,CASSPPIGSDTQYF,TGTGCCAGCAGCCCGCCTATTGGGTCAGATACGCAGTATTTT
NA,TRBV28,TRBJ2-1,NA,CASLQGGQPIRNEQFF,TGTGCCAGCCTTCAGGGGGGACAGCCCATACGCAATGAGCAGTTCTTC
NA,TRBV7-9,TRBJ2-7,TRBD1,CASSRPDRDYEQYF,TGTGCCAGCAGCAGACCCGACAGGGACTACGAGCAGTACTTC
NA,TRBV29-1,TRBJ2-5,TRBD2,CSVESPSGGPWETQYF,TGCAGCGTTGAATCGCCCAGCGGGGGGCCGTGGGAGACCCAGTACTTC
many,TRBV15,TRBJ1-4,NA,CATSSSSSLGRQDEKLFF,TGTGCCACCAGCTCATCGTCTTCGCTGGGACGGCAGGACGAAAAACTGTTTTTT
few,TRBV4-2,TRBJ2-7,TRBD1,CASSQDRLSYEQYF,TGTGCCAGCAGCCAGGACAGGCTTTCCTACGAGCAGTACTTC
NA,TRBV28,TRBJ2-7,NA,CASSFTDSPSGSEQYF,TGTGCCAGCAGTTTCACTGACAGTCCCTCTGGAAGCGAGCAGTACTTC
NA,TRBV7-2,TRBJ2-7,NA,CASTKGGGSYEQYF,TGTGCCAGCACCAAAGGGGGGGGTTCCTACGAGCAGTACTTC
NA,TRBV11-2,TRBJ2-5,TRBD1,CASSFTGGVETQYF,TGTGCCAGCAGCTTCACAGGGGGCGTAGAGACCCAGTACTTC
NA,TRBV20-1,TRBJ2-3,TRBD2,CSARDSGVPTDTQYF,TGCAGTGCTAGGGATAGCGGGGTACCCACAGATACGCAGTATTTT
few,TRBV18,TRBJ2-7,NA,CASSPASGIDEQYF,TGTGCCAGCTCACCCGCCTCAGGGATCGACGAGCAGTACTTC
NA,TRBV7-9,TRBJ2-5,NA,CASSLADSQETQYF,TGTGCCAGCAGCTTAGCGGACAGCCAAGAGACCCAGTACTTC
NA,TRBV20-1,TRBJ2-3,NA,CSARDPPGNSGSTDTQYF,TGCAGTGCTAGAGACCCCCCGGGAAATAGCGGAAGCACAGATACGCAGTATTTT
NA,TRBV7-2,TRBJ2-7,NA,CASSPSGRSSYEQYF,TGTGCCAGCAGCCCCTCCGGGCGGAGCTCCTACGAGCAGTACTTC
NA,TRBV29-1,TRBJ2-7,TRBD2,CSVTPLANSYEQYF,TGCAGCGTCACACCACTAGCGAACTCCTACGAGCAGTACTTC
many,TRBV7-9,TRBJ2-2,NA,CASPPDATGELFF,TGTGCCAGCCCGCCCGACGCGACCGGGGAGCTGTTTTTT
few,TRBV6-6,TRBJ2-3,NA,CASSYSGRDTQYF,TGTGCCAGCAGTTACTCCGGGCGAGATACGCAGTATTTT
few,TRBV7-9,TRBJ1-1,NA,CASSIREGVTEAFF,TGTGCCAGCAGCATCCGAGAAGGGGTCACTGAAGCTTTCTTT
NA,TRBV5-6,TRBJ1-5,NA,CASSFWQANQPQHF,TGTGCCAGCAGCTTTTGGCAGGCTAATCAGCCCCAGCATTTT
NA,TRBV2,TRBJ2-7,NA,CASRDTIYEQYF,TGTGCCAGCAGGGACACAATCTACGAGCAGTACTTC
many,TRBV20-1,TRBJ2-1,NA,CSAPIDSYNEQFF,TGCAGTGCCCCGATCGACTCCTACAATGAGCAGTTCTTC
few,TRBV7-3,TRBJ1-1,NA,CASSLTRRDEAFF,TGTGCCAGCAGCTTAACTCGTCGGGACGAGGCTTTCTTT
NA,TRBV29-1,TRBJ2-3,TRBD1,CSVAFLGTGTDTQYF,TGCAGCGTTGCGTTTTTGGGGACAGGGACAGATACGCAGTATTTT
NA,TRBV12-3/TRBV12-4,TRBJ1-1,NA,CASRDPVTANTEAFF,TGTGCCAGCAGGGACCCGGTGACAGCAAACACTGAAGCTTTCTTT
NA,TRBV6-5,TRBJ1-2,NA,CASSYSAPGYNYGYTF,TGTGCCAGCAGTTACTCCGCCCCGGGCTACAACTATGGCTACACCTTC
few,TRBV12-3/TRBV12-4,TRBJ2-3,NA,CASTTDTQYF,TGTGCCAGCACCACAGATACGCAGTATTTT
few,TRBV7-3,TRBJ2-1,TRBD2,CASSQLAGGWNEQFF,TGTGCCAGCAGCCAACTAGCGGGAGGGTGGAATGAGCAGTTCTTC
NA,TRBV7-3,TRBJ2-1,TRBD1,CASSASRGQGTYNEQFF,TGTGCCAGCAGCGCAAGTAGGGGACAGGGGACCTACAATGAGCAGTTCTTC
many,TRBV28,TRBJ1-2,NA,CASSDDSIYGYTF,TGTGCCAGCAGCGACGACAGTATCTATGGCTACACCTTC
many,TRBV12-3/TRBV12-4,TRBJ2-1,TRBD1,CASSPRTGHGNEQFF,TGTGCCAGCAGTCCCCGGACAGGGCATGGAAATGAGCAGTTCTTC
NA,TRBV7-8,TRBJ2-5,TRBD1,CASSESWGQGETQYF,TGTGCCAGCAGCGAAAGTTGGGGACAGGGGGAGACCCAGTACTTC
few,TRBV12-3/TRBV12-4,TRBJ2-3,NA,CASTLSGLDTDTQYF,TGTGCCAGCACCCTCTCGGGACTTGACACAGATACGCAGTATTTT
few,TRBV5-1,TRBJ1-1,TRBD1,CASSTRDSLNTEAFF,TGCGCCAGCAGCACCCGGGACAGTTTGAACACTGAAGCTTTCTTT
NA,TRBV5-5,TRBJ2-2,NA,CASSLGQGCGELFF,TGTGCCAGCAGCCTGGGGCAGGGTTGCGGGGAGCTGTTTTTT
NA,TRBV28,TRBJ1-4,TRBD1,CASKVRADRANLFF,TGTGCCAGCAAAGTAAGGGCCGACAGGGCAAATCTGTTTTTT